The present TCR beta chain was sequenced within a study of blood T cell repertoires in COVID-19. Study overall: COVID-19 samples collected from the United States, Italy and Spain covered acute and convalescent phases.

Method: immunoSEQ multiplex PCR; TCRdb's copy keeps in-frame clones and lacks some. Among 200,000 to 300,000 clones listed, more than 65% were seen once. The germline V gene encodes CDR1 SNHLY and CDR2 FYNNEI. This CDR3 comprises 15 residues. After removal of 7 bases from V and 1 base from J, the junction contained 4 bases not matched to a gene. Specimen: peripheral blood. This receptor was obtained from a man aged 35-49 years who had recovered from COVID-19. V gene TRBV2 combines with J gene TRBJ2-6; 7 nucleotides align to TRBD1. The DNA for the CDR3 is TGTGCCAGCAAAGACAGGGCGTCTGGGGCCAACGTCCTGACTTTC. Its translation is CASKDRASGANVLTF.